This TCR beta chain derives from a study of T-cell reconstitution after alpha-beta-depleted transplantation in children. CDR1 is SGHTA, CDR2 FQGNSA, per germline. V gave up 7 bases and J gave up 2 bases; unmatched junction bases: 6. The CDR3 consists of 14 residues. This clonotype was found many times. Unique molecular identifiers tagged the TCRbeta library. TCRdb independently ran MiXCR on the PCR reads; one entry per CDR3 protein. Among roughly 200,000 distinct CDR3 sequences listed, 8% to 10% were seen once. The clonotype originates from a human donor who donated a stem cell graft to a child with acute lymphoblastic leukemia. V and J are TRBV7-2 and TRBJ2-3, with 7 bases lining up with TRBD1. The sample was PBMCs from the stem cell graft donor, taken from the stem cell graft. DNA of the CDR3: TGTGCCAGCACCTGGGACAGTAACACAGATACGCAGTATTTT. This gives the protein CASTWDSNTDTQYF.